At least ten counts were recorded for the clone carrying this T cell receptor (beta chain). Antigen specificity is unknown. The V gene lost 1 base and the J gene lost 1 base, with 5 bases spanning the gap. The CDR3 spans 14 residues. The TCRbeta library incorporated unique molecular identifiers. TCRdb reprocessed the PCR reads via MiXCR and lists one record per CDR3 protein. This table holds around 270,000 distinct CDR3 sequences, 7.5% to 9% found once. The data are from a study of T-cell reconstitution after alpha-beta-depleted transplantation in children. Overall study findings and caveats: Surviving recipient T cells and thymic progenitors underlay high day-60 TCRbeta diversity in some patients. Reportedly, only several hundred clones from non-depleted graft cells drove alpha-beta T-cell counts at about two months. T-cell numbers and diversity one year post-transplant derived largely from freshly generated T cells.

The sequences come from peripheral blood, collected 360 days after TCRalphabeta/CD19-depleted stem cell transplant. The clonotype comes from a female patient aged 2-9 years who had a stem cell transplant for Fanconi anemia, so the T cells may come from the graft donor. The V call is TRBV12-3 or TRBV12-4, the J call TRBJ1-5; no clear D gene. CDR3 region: CASSLGQSNQPQHF. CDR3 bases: TGTGCCAGCAGTTTAGGGCAGAGCAATCAGCCCCAGCATTTT.